Listed below are T cell receptor beta chains from one sample, sequenced in a study of siplizumab effects on memory and regulatory T cells. Clones were read by immunoSEQ multiplex PCR, and TCRdb kept only the in-frame ones, dropping some. The data contain about 50,000 clones, roughly 87% of them singletons. Sequences were obtained from naive CD8+ T cells sorted from blood. The receptor source for this set is a human donor in good health. CDR3s include the opening cysteine and the closing phenylalanine or tryptophan. The D gene is left open where the match is weak. The size entry is marked missing in some rows and otherwise reads once, few, many or a size class.

cdr3_length,j_call,v_call,d_call,clone_size,cdr3_nt,cdr3_aa
14,TRBJ1-1,TRBV5-4,NA,NA,TGTGCCAGCAGCGAAACGGGACAGAACACTGAAGCTTTCTTT,CASSETGQNTEAFF
11,TRBJ1-3,TRBV11-2,NA,NA,TGTGCCAGCAGAAAAAGGAACACCATATATTTT,CASRKRNTIYF
12,TRBJ2-7,TRBV11-2,NA,once,TGTGCCACGCACGGGGGCTCCTACGAGCAGTACTTC,CATHGGSYEQYF
14,TRBJ2-7,TRBV29-1,NA,NA,TGCAGCGTTTCGGGGTCCGCCAGAGGCTACGAGCAGTACTTC,CSVSGSARGYEQYF
15,TRBJ1-1,TRBV11-2,NA,NA,TGTGCCAGCAGCTTAGCATCGCTCCTGAACACTGAAGCTTTCTTT,CASSLASLLNTEAFF
13,TRBJ1-1,TRBV7-9,NA,NA,TGTGCCAGCAGCTTAGGAGAGAACACTGAAGCTTTCTTT,CASSLGENTEAFF
15,TRBJ1-6,TRBV5-6,NA,few,TGTGCCAGCAATCCGGGACATCTTAGGAATTCACCCCTCCACTTT,CASNPGHLRNSPLHF
15,TRBJ2-2,TRBV5-4,NA,once,TGTGCCAGCAGCGCCGGGTTCCCCGCCGGCGGGGAGCTGTTTTTT,CASSAGFPAGGELFF
14,TRBJ2-5,TRBV19,TRBD2,NA,TGTGCCAGTAGTATAATAGCGGGGGGAGAGACCCAGTACTTC,CASSIIAGGETQYF
14,TRBJ1-5,TRBV27,NA,few,TGTGCCAGCAAGCCGGGACCGGACCGGTGGCCCCAGCATTTT,CASKPGPDRWPQHF
15,TRBJ2-3,TRBV10-3,NA,NA,TGTGCCATCAGTGAGTCGATTTCCAGCACAGATACGCAGTATTTT,CAISESISSTDTQYF
15,TRBJ2-1,TRBV6-5,TRBD1,NA,TGTGCCAGCACCCGGCGGACAGGGGCAGAGGATGAGCAGTTCTTC,CASTRRTGAEDEQFF
15,TRBJ2-5,TRBV2,TRBD2,NA,TGTGCCAGCACCGGGACTAGCGGGGGGAAAGAGACCCAGTACTTC,CASTGTSGGKETQYF
15,TRBJ1-5,TRBV6-1,TRBD1,NA,TGTGCCAGCAGTGTTTGGACAGGGGGAAATCAGCCCCAGCATTTT,CASSVWTGGNQPQHF
16,TRBJ2-2,TRBV7-9,TRBD2,NA,TGTGCCAGCAGCTTAGAGCTAGCGGGAGAGACCGGGGAGCTGTTTTTT,CASSLELAGETGELFF
15,TRBJ2-7,TRBV6-6,TRBD1,NA,TGTGCCAGCAGTTACCCGGGACAGCAAGCCTACGAGCAGTACTTC,CASSYPGQQAYEQYF
15,TRBJ2-1,TRBV9,TRBD2,once,TGTGCCAGCAGCGTAGTCGGGGGGGCCGACAATGAGCAGTTCTTC,CASSVVGGADNEQFF
15,TRBJ2-7,TRBV5-1,TRBD2,NA,TGCGCCAGCAGCTTGGCCCTAGCGGGAGGCCTCGAGCAGTACTTC,CASSLALAGGLEQYF
14,TRBJ1-2,TRBV7-9,NA,NA,TGTGCCAGCAGCTTAGGCCAGGGGCAGGAAGGCTACACCTTC,CASSLGQGQEGYTF
16,TRBJ2-5,TRBV14,TRBD1,NA,TGTGCCAGCAGCCTCCGGGACAGGGGGCGTTGGGAGACCCAGTACTTC,CASSLRDRGRWETQYF
11,TRBJ1-6,TRBV6-1,NA,NA,TGTGCCAGCAGTGATGTTTCACCCCTCCACTTT,CASSDVSPLHF
13,TRBJ2-1,TRBV10-1,NA,few,TGCGCCAGCAGTGAGGCTAGCGCGAATGAGCAGTTCTTC,CASSEASANEQFF
15,TRBJ1-6,TRBV6-1,NA,NA,TGTGCCAGCAGTGTACAGTACTCCTATAATTCACCCCTCCACTTT,CASSVQYSYNSPLHF
16,TRBJ2-7,TRBV4-2,NA,once,TGTGCCAGCAGCCAAGTCCCAGGGAGCGTAAGGAACGAGCAGTGCTTC,CASSQVPGSVRNEQCF
16,TRBJ1-4,TRBV9,NA,NA,TGTGCCAGCAGCCCAGGAGGTAGGGCAGGAAATGAAAAACTGTTTTTT,CASSPGGRAGNEKLFF
16,TRBJ2-1,TRBV11-2,TRBD2,NA,TGTGCCAGCAGCTTCTTCAGCGGGGGGGGCTTCAATGAGCAGTTCTTC,CASSFFSGGGFNEQFF
14,TRBJ1-2,TRBV19,NA,few,TGTGCCAGCGACGACTGGGGAGCTGGCTATGGCTACACCTTC,CASDDWGAGYGYTF
12,TRBJ1-2,TRBV19,NA,few,TGTGCCAGTAGTATAGGGCTCGGTGGCTACACCTTC,CASSIGLGGYTF
15,TRBJ1-1,TRBV7-6,NA,NA,TGTGCCAGCAGCCCCGGGACGGTCATGAACACTGAAGCTTTCTTT,CASSPGTVMNTEAFF
13,TRBJ2-7,TRBV7-9,NA,NA,TGTGCCAGCAGCGATGGCCTGGAGCGCGAGCAGTACTTC,CASSDGLEREQYF
14,TRBJ2-7,TRBV12-5,TRBD1,NA,TGTGCTAGTGGTTTGAGCCAGGGGGTCCACGAGCAGTACTTC,CASGLSQGVHEQYF
15,TRBJ2-4,TRBV7-9,TRBD2,NA,TGTGCCAGCAACAGAGCGGGAGCGTTCAAAAACATTCAGTACTTC,CASNRAGAFKNIQYF
14,TRBJ2-7,TRBV4-2,TRBD2,NA,TGTGCCAGCAGCGCGACTAGCGCAGACTACGAGCAGTACTTC,CASSATSADYEQYF
15,TRBJ2-2,TRBV6-5,NA,NA,TGTGCCAGCAGTTGGATCGGCTCGGGGGACTTGGAGCTGTTTTTT,CASSWIGSGDLELFF
15,TRBJ1-1,TRBV6-1,NA,NA,TGTGCCAGCAGTGAATCGGGGACACTCAACACTGAAGCTTTCTTT,CASSESGTLNTEAFF
15,TRBJ1-1,TRBV5-1,TRBD1,NA,TGCGCCAGCAGCCCTGGGCAGGGGGAGAACACTGAAGCTTTCTTT,CASSPGQGENTEAFF
16,TRBJ2-7,TRBV6-1,TRBD2,NA,TGTGCCAGCAGTGCATCAGGACTAGCGGGGAGGGGCGAGCAGTACTTC,CASSASGLAGRGEQYF
15,TRBJ2-3,TRBV7-9,TRBD2,once,TGTGCCAGCAGCTCACTAGCGGGGGTAGCAGATACGCAGTATTTT,CASSSLAGVADTQYF
14,TRBJ1-1,TRBV19,NA,NA,TGTGCCAGTAGTAGACAGGCTTTGAACACTGAAGCTTTCTTT,CASSRQALNTEAFF
13,TRBJ1-6,TRBV5-1,NA,NA,TGCGCCAGCAGCCCGGACGATGATTCACCCCTCCACTTT,CASSPDDDSPLHF
13,TRBJ2-7,TRBV9,NA,NA,TGTGCCAGCAGCGTAGGGAGCTCCTACGAGCAGTACTTC,CASSVGSSYEQYF
12,TRBJ2-7,TRBV5-4,NA,once,TGTGCCAGCAGCTTGGGAACTTACGAGCAGTACTTC,CASSLGTYEQYF
14,TRBJ1-1,TRBV30,TRBD1,NA,TGTGCCTTCCACAGGGGGCAGGGTTTGACTGAAGCTTTCTTT,CAFHRGQGLTEAFF